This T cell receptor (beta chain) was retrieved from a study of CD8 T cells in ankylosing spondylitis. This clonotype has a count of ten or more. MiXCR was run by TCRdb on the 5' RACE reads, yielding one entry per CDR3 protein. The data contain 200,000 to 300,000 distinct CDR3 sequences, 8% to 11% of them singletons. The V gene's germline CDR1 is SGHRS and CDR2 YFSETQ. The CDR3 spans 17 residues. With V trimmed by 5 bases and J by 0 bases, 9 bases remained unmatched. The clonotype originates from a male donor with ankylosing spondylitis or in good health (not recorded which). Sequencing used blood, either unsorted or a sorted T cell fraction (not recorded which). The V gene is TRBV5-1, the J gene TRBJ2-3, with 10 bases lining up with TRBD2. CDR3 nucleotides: TGCGCCAGCAGTTCCGGACTAGCGGCCTCTAGCACAGATACGCAGTATTTT. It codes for CASSSGLAASSTDTQYF.